Sequencing of this T cell receptor (beta chain) was carried out in a study of regulatory T cells in long-lasting Graves disease (dated by TCRdb to the early 2020s). Notes on the research overall: Newly diagnosed Graves' disease patients had taken antithyroid drugs for less than 3 months. Persistent Graves' disease patients were compared with newly diagnosed Graves' disease patients by peripheral blood TCR sequencing and RNA sequencing. The study took place in China and was registered as a clinical trial. A total of roughly 35 samples underwent TCR sequencing, from about 13 patients with persistent Graves' disease and about 20 patients with newly diagnosed Graves' disease. Overall results and qualifications from the work: Peripheral blood alone was examined, since thyroid tissue, which constituted the primary lesion, could not be accessed. Lower TCR Shannon entropy and fewer highly expanded clones were observed in persistent Graves' disease patients than in newly diagnosed patients, which suggested clonal expansion. As a limitation, the authors acknowledged that the small sample size may reduce accuracy. Only the TCR beta chain was sequenced and analyzed. TRBV28, TRBJ1-2 and TRBJ2-5 were preferentially used in persistent disease, while TRBV20-1 and TRBJ2-1 were favored in newly diagnosed disease. A larger number of public clonotypes was shared among persistent patients (fewer than 3,000) than among newly diagnosed patients (approximately 1,000).

Libraries were built with multiplex PCR. Sequencing was carried out with an Illumina HiSeq 4000. To build TCR beta libraries, CDR3 regions were amplified by Arm-PCR using iRepertoire HTBI primers. Gel purification was performed on PCR products prior to sequencing. As for the authors' bioinformatics: A total of around 59 TRBV and some 15 TRBJ segments were identified across samples and were used for gene usage analysis of CDR3 amino acid clonotypes. COPE and FqMerger were used to merge the filtered high-quality paired reads into contigs. Contigs were aligned with BLAST to IMGT TRBV, TRBD and TRBJ reference genes, and CDR3 was defined per IMGT. Any clonotype with a frequency above 0.1% was classified as a highly expanded clone. Shannon entropy served as the measure of repertoire diversity, while the Gini coefficient captured V-J evenness. A clonotype found in more than one individual was treated as public. The raw public data were reprocessed by TCRdb itself: fastp quality trimming at Q25, MiXCR clonotype calling, in-frame beta chains only. When rows share a CDR3 protein, they turn into one entry using the most common DNA and genes. TCRdb's processing, not the authors' own work, is the source of the V and J calls. This sample is represented by hundreds of thousands of distinct CDR3 sequences; roughly 16% of them were singletons. The ten biggest clones cover approximately 18% of the sample.

This specimen's time point label, interpreted: newly diagnosed GD, antithyroid drugs for less than 3 months. For both TCR sequencing and RNA sequencing, RNA was extracted from PBMCs using TRIzol. The diagnosis of Graves' disease was made according to American Thyroid Association guidelines. Patients for the study were recruited at an endocrinology department in Xi'an, China. Each patient gave around 9.2 milliliters of peripheral blood, collected in an EDTA anticoagulant tube. Ficoll Paque Plus density gradient separation was used to isolate PBMCs, and no further T cell sorting was performed. An Agilent 2100 Bioanalyzer and agarose gel were used to assess RNA quality, and a NanoDrop 2000 was used to measure RNA concentration. V is pruned by 5 bases and J by 1 base, leaving 16 bases of the junction without a gene match. The CDR3, from cysteine to phenylalanine, totals 18 residues. Only the CDR3 region is kept as DNA, spanning 54 bases read in frame from base 1. CDR1 DFQATT and CDR2 SNEGSKA are derived from the germline V gene (reference sequence).

In the case of this clonotype: Its antigen is unknown. It has no much larger one-base neighbor in the sample; base qualities were not kept.

The same data also went into a second study, on T cells in Graves' hyperthyroidism and ophthalmopathy. The second study reports: A patient counted as having stable Graves' hyperthyroidism if no progression to ophthalmopathy occurred over 18 months of follow-up. Hyperthyroidism patients were newly diagnosed, with disease duration under 2 months, and aged 18 to 65 years. Any patient with an uncontrolled infection, another autoimmune disease, pregnancy or lactation was excluded. Diagnoses relied on clinical symptoms, serum thyroxine and TRAb, thyroid ultrasound and orbital computed tomography. A first-round RT-PCR of the TCR CDR3 used the HTBI primer set with the Qiagen OneStep RT-PCR kit. Most expanded thyroid clonotypes (frequency above 0.001) were also detected in blood, a finding suggesting that blood repertoires may reflect thyroid immune responses. Ophthalmopathy was separated from stable hyperthyroidism by a 13 V-J signature model, with 85% to 90% sensitivity and approximately 84% specificity obtained in cross-validation and 80%/75% obtained in testing. During validation, the model predicted progression to ophthalmopathy a median of about 6.5 months ahead of onset, with around 71% sensitivity and 72.22% specificity. To identify TCR V-J signatures that set the groups apart, the researchers used a discovery cohort of 95 to 100 patients, made up of around 40 with Graves' ophthalmopathy and some 58 with stable Graves' hyperthyroidism. An independent validation cohort of around 20 hyperthyroidism patients and 17 patients who later progressed to ophthalmopathy tested prospective prediction of ophthalmopathy. The 75 to 100 discovery patients were randomly divided into training and test sets at a 7:3 ratio. In addition, the study compared T-cell repertoires in thyroid tissue and in blood from a handful of Graves' hyperthyroidism patients. Once sampling was done, hyperthyroidism patients were given methimazole at a starting dose of 30 mg daily, whereas ophthalmopathy patients were given high-dose intravenous methylprednisolone. Libraries were constructed in a second round of multiplex PCR, after which size selection and purification were carried out. The libraries were sequenced on an Illumina HiSeq2000 using paired-end 100 bp reads. SOAPnuke was used to process the raw data, with reads discarded if the reads contained adapters or uncalled bases, had a mean Phred below 15, or lacked an exact constant-primer or identifier match. COPE v1.2.5 was used to merge the high-quality paired reads, and each unique nucleotide sequence was defined as a clonotype. Clonotypes were aligned to IMGT TRBV, TRBD and TRBJ reference segments using MiTCR v1.1. The analysis was restricted to V-J combinations with a frequency above 0.0001, which together covered over 99% of the repertoires. The TCS score was defined as the ratio of F50 (clonal expansion) to E x V (chaos), calculated using BLOSUM62-based TCRdist between CDR3 peptides within each V-J. Welch's t-statistics and random forest reduced several hundred V-J features to about 12, which were used in a naive Bayes classifier (R e1071). Sample size was not statistically predetermined, and blinding of investigators to group allocation was not performed. The paper reports TCR Vbeta CDR3 sequencing of about 140 peripheral blood samples: some 41 ophthalmopathy, fewer than 85 hyperthyroidism and roughly 17 progressor patients.

Recombination joined TRBV20-1 with TRBJ2-3; 9 junctional bases match TRBD2. The TCR was taken from a woman in her twenties or thirties with Graves disease. Donor details come from another sample of the same person, matched by shared clones. Source: peripheral blood mononuclear cells (PBMCs), taken at new diagnosis, from a patient treated with antithyroid drugs. DNA sequence: TGCAGTGCTGATCCCGCCCTGGGAGCGGGAGGTGGCACAGATACGCAGTATTTT. It translates to CSADPALGAGGGTDTQYF.